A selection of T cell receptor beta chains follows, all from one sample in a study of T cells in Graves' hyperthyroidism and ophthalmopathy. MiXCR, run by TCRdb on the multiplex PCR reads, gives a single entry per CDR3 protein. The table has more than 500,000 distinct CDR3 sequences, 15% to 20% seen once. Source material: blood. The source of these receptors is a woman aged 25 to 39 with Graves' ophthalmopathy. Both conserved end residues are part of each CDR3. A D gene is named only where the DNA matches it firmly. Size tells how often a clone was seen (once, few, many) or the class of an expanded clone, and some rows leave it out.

TGCAGCGTTGGACCAGGGTATGGCGGTACTGAAGCTTTCTTT CSVGPGYGGTEAFF TRBJ1-1 14 NA TRBV29-1 NA
TGTGCCAGCAGCTCGGGGTGGGGTAACGAGCAGTACTTC CASSSGWGNEQYF TRBJ2-7 13 NA TRBV7-3 few
TGTGCCAGCAGTCCAGGGGGACGGCTCGAGCAGTACTTC CASSPGGRLEQYF TRBJ2-7 13 TRBD1 TRBV28 many
TGTGCCAGCAGTGAAGCGCTCGGGGGCGCCGGGGAGCTGTTTTTT CASSEALGGAGELFF TRBJ2-2 15 NA TRBV6-1 few
TGCAGTGCTACTAGCGGGAGGATCTCAGATACGCAGTATTTT CSATSGRISDTQYF TRBJ2-3 14 TRBD2 TRBV20-1 many
TGTGCCAGCAGCTTCGACCTAGACAGGGGGCAATACGAGCAGTACTTC CASSFDLDRGQYEQYF TRBJ2-7 16 TRBD1 TRBV6-7 NA
TGTGCCAGCAGTGCAGATTTTAGTGGCTACACCTTC CASSADFSGYTF TRBJ1-2 12 NA TRBV28 NA
TGCAGTGCTAGAGATGGCGGGAGTAAACACGAGCAGTACTTC CSARDGGSKHEQYF TRBJ2-7 14 TRBD2 TRBV20-1 many
TGTGCCAGCAGAGCCCTGGACCAGGGTAGAGAGACCCAGTACTTC CASRALDQGRETQYF TRBJ2-5 15 NA TRBV28 NA
TGTGCCAGCAGTAGTTTGGGACAGGGAGACTACGAGCAGTACTTC CASSSLGQGDYEQYF TRBJ2-7 15 TRBD1 TRBV14 NA
TGCGCCAGCAGCCAAGATCGGCTAGCGGGAGCCGAGCAGTACTTC CASSQDRLAGAEQYF TRBJ2-7 15 TRBD2 TRBV4-1 many
TGTGCCAGCGGTTATTATACAGGGTCCTACAATGAGCAGTTCTTC CASGYYTGSYNEQFF TRBJ2-1 15 NA TRBV6-1 many
TGTGCCAGCAGCTTAGGTCACGCGAACACCGGGGAGCTGTTTTTT CASSLGHANTGELFF TRBJ2-2 15 NA TRBV7-6 few
TGTGCCAGCAGCTTACAGGGCCAGCCCGGGAACACCATATATTTT CASSLQGQPGNTIYF TRBJ1-3 15 NA TRBV7-3 few
TGCAGTGCTCGCGGGACTAACCAATACAATGAGCAGTTCTTC CSARGTNQYNEQFF TRBJ2-1 14 TRBD2 TRBV20-1 few
TGTGCCAGCAGCTTAGGGTTCCTGCTCAATAGCAATCAGCCCCAGCATTTT CASSLGFLLNSNQPQHF TRBJ1-5 17 NA TRBV7-8 many
TGTGCCAGCAGCTTACCTGGGACTAGCGTGCCAGATACGCAGTATTTT CASSLPGTSVPDTQYF TRBJ2-3 16 TRBD2 TRBV7-2 many
TGCGCCAGCAGCCAATACCCCCCCCTGGACAGCGAAGAGACCCAGTACTTC CASSQYPPLDSEETQYF TRBJ2-5 17 NA TRBV4-3 few
TGCAGTGCTCATAGCGGGAGTGCCCACAATGAGCAGTTCTTC CSAHSGSAHNEQFF TRBJ2-1 14 TRBD2 TRBV20-1 NA
TGTGCCAGCAGCTTAAGGGGGGATGACACTGAAGCTTTCTTT CASSLRGDDTEAFF TRBJ1-1 14 NA TRBV7-3 many
TGTGCCAGCAGCTTAGGGACAGGGGGCGAGGTCTATGGCTACACCTTC CASSLGTGGEVYGYTF TRBJ1-2 16 TRBD1 TRBV7-9 NA
TGTGCCAGCAGCCCTCCCGTGACTGCAACTAATGAAAAACTGTTTTTT CASSPPVTATNEKLFF TRBJ1-4 16 NA TRBV11-2 many
TGCGCCAGCAGCCAAGATCGAGTAGGAAGGGGCTACGAGCAGTACTTC CASSQDRVGRGYEQYF TRBJ2-7 16 NA TRBV4-1 many
TGCAGCGCCTGCCGGGACAGGGATACTGAAGCTTTCTTT CSACRDRDTEAFF TRBJ1-1 13 TRBD1 TRBV29-1 few
TGCAGCGTCAGATCGACTAGCGGGCCACAAGAGACCCAGTACTTC CSVRSTSGPQETQYF TRBJ2-5 15 TRBD2 TRBV29-1 few
TGTGCCAGCAGGATTGGACTAGGGAACACCGGGGAGCTGTTTTTT CASRIGLGNTGELFF TRBJ2-2 15 TRBD2 TRBV6-2/TRBV6-3 many
TGCGCCAGCAGCTTGGTTCAGGGCTTTAATTCACCCCTCCACTTT CASSLVQGFNSPLHF TRBJ1-6 15 NA TRBV5-1 NA
TGTGCCACCAGCAGGGGTACGGCGGGCCGCACAGATACGCAGTATTTT CATSRGTAGRTDTQYF TRBJ2-3 16 NA TRBV15 NA
TGCGCCAGCAAAGGATCGGGTCGTGGAAACACCATATATTTT CASKGSGRGNTIYF TRBJ1-3 14 NA TRBV5-1 many
TGTGCCAGCAGCGAGGGACTAGCGGTCAGCTCCTACAATGAGCAGTTCTTC CASSEGLAVSSYNEQFF TRBJ2-1 17 TRBD2 TRBV7-8 many
TGCAGCGTCGGGACATTTTACAATGAGCAGTTCTTC CSVGTFYNEQFF TRBJ2-1 12 NA TRBV29-1 NA
TGTGCCAGCAGTCACTATGGGACGGAACAAGAGACCCAGTACTTC CASSHYGTEQETQYF TRBJ2-5 15 NA TRBV27 many
TGTGCCAGCAGCCAGACCCCGGGGACAGGGTTAAATGAGCAGTTCTTC CASSQTPGTGLNEQFF TRBJ2-1 16 TRBD1 TRBV11-2 few
TGTGCCAGCAGCTTAGTGGAAGTGGCCTACGAGCAGTACTTC CASSLVEVAYEQYF TRBJ2-7 14 NA TRBV7-9 many
TGTGCCGGCAGTTTTGCCTCGGGTTCCTCCTACGAGCAGTACTTC CAGSFASGSSYEQYF TRBJ2-7 15 NA TRBV28 NA
TGTGCCAGCAGTTTAAATCAGGGACTGGAGCAGTACTTC CASSLNQGLEQYF TRBJ2-7 13 NA TRBV28 many
TGTGCCAGCAGTATGAGGGAAAGCTCCTACGAGCAGTACTTC CASSMRESSYEQYF TRBJ2-7 14 NA TRBV6-1 many
TGCAGTGCTAGAGCCTTTGGGGCTAGCGGGGTTAATACGCAGTATTTT CSARAFGASGVNTQYF TRBJ2-3 16 TRBD2 TRBV20-1 many
TGTGCCAGCAGCCCCCCGGGGACTAGCGGGAGATCTTACTTC CASSPPGTSGRSYF TRBJ2-5 14 TRBD2 TRBV7-9 NA